The next 3 T cell receptor beta chains were all read from a single sample in a study of cytomegalovirus exposure and HLA in healthy donors. PCR involved 60 Vbeta and 13 Jbeta primers. The method was immunoSEQ multiplex PCR; TCRdb's version includes in-frame clones alone and lacks a portion of them. The profile covers fewer than 200,000 clones, with more than 80% appearing a single time and 7% taken by the ten largest. The material sequenced was PBMCs. The receptors originated from a woman in her thirties in good health and CMV-seropositive.

Here the CDR3 DNA reads TGTGCCAGCAGTTTGGCGGACAGCTATGGCTACACCTTC. Residues: CASSLADSYGYTF. The rearrangement uses TRBV28 and TRBJ1-2, with D perhaps matching TRBD1 (6 bases). This CDR3 is 13 amino acids long. V was shortened by 3 bases and J by 4 bases, with 9 bases between the two germline ends. Germline loops: CDR1 MDHEN, CDR2 SYDVKM.

The genes are TRBV5-1 and TRBJ1-2; possible D gene TRBD1, 6 bases. Germline V lookup: CDR1 SGHRS, CDR2 YFSETQ. The CDR3 is made up of 16 amino acids. Deletions cut 5 bases from V and 3 bases from J, with 20 bases between. CDR3 coding DNA: TGCGCCAGCAGTCTGGGGGCTCAAGCCAGTGACTATGGCTACACCTTC. Translation: CASSLGAQASDYGYTF.

V is TRBV9 and J is TRBJ2-2; D is perhaps TRBD1 (5 bases). Germline V CDR1 and CDR2: SGDLS, YYNGEE. Trimming took off 1 base at V and 2 bases at J, with 6 bases between the two ends. There are 14 residues in the CDR3. The CDR3, as DNA: TGTGCCAGCAGCGTATGGACAAACACCGGGGAGCTGTTTTTT. It translates to CASSVWTNTGELFF.